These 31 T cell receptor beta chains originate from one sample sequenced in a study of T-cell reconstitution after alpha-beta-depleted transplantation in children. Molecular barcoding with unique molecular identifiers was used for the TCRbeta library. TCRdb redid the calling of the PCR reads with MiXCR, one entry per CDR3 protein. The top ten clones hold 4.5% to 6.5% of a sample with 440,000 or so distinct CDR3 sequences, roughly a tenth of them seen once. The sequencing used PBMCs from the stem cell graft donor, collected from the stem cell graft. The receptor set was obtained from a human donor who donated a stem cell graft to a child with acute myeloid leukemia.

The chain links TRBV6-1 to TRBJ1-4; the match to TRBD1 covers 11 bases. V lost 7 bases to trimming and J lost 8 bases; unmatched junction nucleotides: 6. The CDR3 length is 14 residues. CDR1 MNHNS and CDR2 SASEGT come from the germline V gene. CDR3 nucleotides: TGTGCCAGCACCTCGGACAGGGGGCGGGAAAAACTGTTTTTT. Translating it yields CASTSDRGREKLFF.

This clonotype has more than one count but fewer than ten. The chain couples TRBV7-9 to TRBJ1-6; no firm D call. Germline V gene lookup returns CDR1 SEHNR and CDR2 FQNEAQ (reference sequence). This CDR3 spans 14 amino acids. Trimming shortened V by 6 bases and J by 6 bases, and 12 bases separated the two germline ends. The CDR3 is CASRSAGSNSPLHF. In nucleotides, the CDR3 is TGTGCCAGCAGGTCCGCCGGGAGTAATTCACCCCTCCACTTT.

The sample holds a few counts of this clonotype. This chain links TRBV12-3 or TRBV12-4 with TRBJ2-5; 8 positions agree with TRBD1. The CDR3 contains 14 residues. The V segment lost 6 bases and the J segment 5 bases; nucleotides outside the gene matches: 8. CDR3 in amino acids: CASSAQGARETQYF. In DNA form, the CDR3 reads TGTGCCAGCAGCGCTCAGGGGGCACGGGAGACCCAGTACTTC.

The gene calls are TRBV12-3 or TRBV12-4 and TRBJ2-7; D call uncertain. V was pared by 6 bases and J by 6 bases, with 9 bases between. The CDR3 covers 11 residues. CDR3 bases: TGTGCCAGCAGAGGTGGGCGCGAGCAGTACTTC. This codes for CASRGGREQYF.

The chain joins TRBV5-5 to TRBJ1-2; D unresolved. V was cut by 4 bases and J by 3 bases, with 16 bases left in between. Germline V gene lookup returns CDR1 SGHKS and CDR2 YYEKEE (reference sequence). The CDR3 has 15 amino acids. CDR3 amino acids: CASSAGPNGDYGYTF. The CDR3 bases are TGTGCCAGCAGCGCCGGCCCGAACGGGGACTATGGCTACACCTTC.

The CDR3 loop is CASSSGQLNYGYTF. Here the CDR3 DNA reads TGTGCCAGCAGTTCGGGACAGCTTAACTATGGCTACACCTTC. V usage is TRBV12-3 or TRBV12-4 and J usage is TRBJ1-2, with TRBD1 matching over 7 bases. CDR3 length: 14 amino acids. Unmatched junction bases numbered 3, after V lost 4 bases and J lost 1 base.

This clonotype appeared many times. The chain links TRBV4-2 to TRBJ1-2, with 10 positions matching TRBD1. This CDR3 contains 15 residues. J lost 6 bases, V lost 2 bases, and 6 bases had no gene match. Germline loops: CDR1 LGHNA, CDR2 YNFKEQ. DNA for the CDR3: TGTGCCAGCAGCCAAACGGGACAGGGGACCCATGGCTACACCTTC. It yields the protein CASSQTGQGTHGYTF.

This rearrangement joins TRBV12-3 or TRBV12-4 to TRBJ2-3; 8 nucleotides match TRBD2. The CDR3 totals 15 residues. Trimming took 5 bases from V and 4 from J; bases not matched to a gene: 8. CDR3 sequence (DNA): TGTGCCAGCAGTGAACTCGGACTAGCTGCAGATACGCAGTATTTT. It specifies CASSELGLAADTQYF.

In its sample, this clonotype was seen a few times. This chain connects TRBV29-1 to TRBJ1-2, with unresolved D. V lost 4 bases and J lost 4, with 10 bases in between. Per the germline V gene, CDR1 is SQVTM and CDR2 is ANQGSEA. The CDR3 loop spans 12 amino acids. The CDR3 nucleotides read TGCAGCGTTGTCAATCCCGTCTATGGCTACACCTTC. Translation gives CSVVNPVYGYTF.

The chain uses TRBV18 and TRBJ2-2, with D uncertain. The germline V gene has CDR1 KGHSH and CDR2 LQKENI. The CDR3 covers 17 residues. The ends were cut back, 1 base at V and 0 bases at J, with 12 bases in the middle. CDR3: CASSPQRPTTNTGELFF. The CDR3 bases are TGTGCCAGCTCACCACAGAGACCAACAACGAACACCGGGGAGCTGTTTTTT.

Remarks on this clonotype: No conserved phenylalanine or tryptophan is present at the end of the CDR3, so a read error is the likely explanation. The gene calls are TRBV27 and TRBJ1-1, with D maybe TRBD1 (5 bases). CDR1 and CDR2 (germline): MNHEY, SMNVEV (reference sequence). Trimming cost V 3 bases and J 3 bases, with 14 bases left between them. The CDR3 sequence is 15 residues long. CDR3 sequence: CASSFWRGGYTEAFL. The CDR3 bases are TGTGCCAGCAGTTTTTGGAGGGGAGGTTACACTGAAGCTTTCCTT.

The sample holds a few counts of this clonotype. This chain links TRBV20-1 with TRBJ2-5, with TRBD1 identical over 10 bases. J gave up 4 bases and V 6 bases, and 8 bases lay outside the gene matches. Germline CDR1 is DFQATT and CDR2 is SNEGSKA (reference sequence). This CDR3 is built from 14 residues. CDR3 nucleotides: TGCAGTGCCAAACGACAGGGGGCTGGAGAGACCCAGTACTTC. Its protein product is CSAKRQGAGETQYF.

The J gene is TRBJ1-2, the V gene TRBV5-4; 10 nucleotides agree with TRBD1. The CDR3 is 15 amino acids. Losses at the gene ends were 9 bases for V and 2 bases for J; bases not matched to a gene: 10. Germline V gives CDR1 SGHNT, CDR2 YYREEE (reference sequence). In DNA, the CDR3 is TGTGCCACCGAGACCGGGACAGGGGCCAACTATGGCTACACCTTC. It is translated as CATETGTGANYGYTF. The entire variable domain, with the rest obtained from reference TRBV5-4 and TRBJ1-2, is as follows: ETGVTQSPTHLIKTRGQQVTLRCSSQSGHNTVSWYQQALGQGPQFIFQYYREEENGRGNFPPRFSGLQFPNYSSELNVNALELDDSALYLCATETGTGANYGYTFGSGTRLTVV.

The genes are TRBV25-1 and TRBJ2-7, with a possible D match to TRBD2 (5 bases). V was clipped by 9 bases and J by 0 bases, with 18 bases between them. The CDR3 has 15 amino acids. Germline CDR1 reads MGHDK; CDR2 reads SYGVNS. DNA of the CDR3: TGTGCCAGAGCAAAGGAAAAAGGACTCTCCTACGAGCAGTACTTC. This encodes CARAKEKGLSYEQYF.

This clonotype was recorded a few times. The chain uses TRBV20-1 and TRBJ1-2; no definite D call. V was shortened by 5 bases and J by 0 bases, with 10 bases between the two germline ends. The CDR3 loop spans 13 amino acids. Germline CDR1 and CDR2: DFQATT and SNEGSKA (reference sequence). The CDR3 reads CSAVGWANYGYTF. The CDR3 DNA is TGCAGTGCTGTGGGTTGGGCTAACTATGGCTACACCTTC.

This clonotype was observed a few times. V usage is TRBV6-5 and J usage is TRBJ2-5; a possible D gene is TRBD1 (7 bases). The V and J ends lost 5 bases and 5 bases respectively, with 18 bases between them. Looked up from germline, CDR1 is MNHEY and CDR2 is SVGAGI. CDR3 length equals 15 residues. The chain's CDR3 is CASSPYRGTAETQYF. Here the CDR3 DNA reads TGTGCCAGCAGTCCCTATCGGGGGACAGCGGAGACCCAGTACTTC.

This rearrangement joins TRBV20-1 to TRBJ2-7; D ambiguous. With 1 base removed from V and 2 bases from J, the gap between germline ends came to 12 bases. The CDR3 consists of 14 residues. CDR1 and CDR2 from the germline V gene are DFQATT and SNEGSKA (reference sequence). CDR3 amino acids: CSARVAQSPYEQYF. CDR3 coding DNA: TGCAGTGCTAGAGTTGCGCAGAGTCCCTACGAGCAGTACTTC.

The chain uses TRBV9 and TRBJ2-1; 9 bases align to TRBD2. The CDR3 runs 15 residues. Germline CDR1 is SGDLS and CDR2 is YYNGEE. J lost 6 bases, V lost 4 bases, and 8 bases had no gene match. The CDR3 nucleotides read TGTGCCAGCAGCCACGGTAGCGGGGGACCCAATGAGCAGTTCTTC. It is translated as CASSHGSGGPNEQFF.

CDR3 in DNA: TGTGCCAGCAGCTCCCTCGGGAGCCAAAACATTCAGTACTTC. This translates into CASSSLGSQNIQYF. V and J are TRBV7-2 and TRBJ2-4; TRBD2 is a possible D gene (6 bases). The V gene lost 4 bases and the J gene lost 5 bases, with 12 bases spanning the gap. The CDR3 is 14 amino acids. Germline V CDR1 and CDR2: SGHTA, FQGNSA.

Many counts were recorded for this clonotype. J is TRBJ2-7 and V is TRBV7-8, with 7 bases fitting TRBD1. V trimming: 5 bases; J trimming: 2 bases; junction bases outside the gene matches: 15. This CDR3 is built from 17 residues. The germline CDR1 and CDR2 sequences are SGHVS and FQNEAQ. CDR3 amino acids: CASSPIGAGGSAYEQYF. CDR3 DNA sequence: TGTGCCAGCAGCCCTATTGGGGCAGGGGGTTCCGCCTACGAGCAGTACTTC.

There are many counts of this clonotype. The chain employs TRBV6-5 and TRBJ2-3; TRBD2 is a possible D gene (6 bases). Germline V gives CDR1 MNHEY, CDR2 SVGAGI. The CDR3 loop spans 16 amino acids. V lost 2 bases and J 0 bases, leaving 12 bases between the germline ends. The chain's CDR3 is CASSYDYRGSTDTQYF. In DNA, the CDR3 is TGTGCCAGCAGTTACGATTACCGGGGGAGCACAGATACGCAGTATTTT.

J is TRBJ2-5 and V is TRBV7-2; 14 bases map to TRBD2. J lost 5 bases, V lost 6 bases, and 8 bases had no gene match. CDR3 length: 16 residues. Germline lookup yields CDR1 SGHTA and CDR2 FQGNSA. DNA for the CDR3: TGTGCCAGCAGTCCCCAGGGACTAGCGGGAGCGGAGACCCAGTACTTC. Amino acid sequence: CASSPQGLAGAETQYF. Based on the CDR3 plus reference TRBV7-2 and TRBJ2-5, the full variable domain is GAGVSQSPSNKVTEKGKDVELRCDPISGHTALYWYRQSLGQGLEFLIYFQGNSAPDKSGLPSDRFSAERTGGSVSTLTIQRTQQEDSAVYLCASSPQGLAGAETQYFGPGTRLLVL.

DNA for the CDR3: TGTGCTAGTGGTTTGGTACAGTTGGGGACGGAGACCCAGTACTTC. Its protein is CASGLVQLGTETQYF. The chain recombines TRBV12-5 with TRBJ2-5; D may correspond to TRBD1 or TRBD2 (5 bases each). There are 15 residues in the CDR3. The germline V gene encodes CDR1 LGHNT and CDR2 FRNRAP. The ends were cut back, 0 bases at V and 5 bases at J, with 13 bases in the middle.

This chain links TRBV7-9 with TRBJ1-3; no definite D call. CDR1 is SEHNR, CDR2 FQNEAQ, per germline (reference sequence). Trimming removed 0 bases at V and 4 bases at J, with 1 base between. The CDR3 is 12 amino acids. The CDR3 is CASSLAGNTIYF. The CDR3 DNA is TGTGCCAGCAGCTTAGCAGGAAACACCATATATTTT.

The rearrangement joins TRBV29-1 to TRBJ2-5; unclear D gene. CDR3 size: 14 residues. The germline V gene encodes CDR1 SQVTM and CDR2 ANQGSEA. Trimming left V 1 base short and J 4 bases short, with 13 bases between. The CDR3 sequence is CSVEVLLVGETQYF. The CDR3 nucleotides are TGCAGCGTTGAAGTACTCCTAGTAGGAGAGACCCAGTACTTC. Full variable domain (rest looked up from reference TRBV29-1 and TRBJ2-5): SAVISQKPSRDICQRGTSLTIQCQVDSQVTMMFWYRQQPGQSLTLIATANQGSEATYESGFVIDKFPISRPNLTFSTLTVSNMSPEDSSIYLCSVEVLLVGETQYFGPGTRLLVL.

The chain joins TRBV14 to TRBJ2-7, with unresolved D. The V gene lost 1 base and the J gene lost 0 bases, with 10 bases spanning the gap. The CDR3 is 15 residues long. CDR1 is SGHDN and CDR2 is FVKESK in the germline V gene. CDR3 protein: CASSQGPELSYEQYF. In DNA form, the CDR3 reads TGTGCCAGCAGCCAAGGGCCGGAACTCTCCTACGAGCAGTACTTC.

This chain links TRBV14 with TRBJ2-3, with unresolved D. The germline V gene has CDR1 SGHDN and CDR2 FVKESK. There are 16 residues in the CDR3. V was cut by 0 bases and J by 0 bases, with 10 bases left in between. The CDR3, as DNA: TGTGCCAGCAGCCAAGATGTTAGCCCAAGCACAGATACGCAGTATTTT. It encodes CASSQDVSPSTDTQYF.

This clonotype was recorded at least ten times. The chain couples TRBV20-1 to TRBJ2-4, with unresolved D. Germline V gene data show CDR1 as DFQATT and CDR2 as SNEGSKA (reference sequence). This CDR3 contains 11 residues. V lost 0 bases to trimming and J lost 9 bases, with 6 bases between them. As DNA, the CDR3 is TGCAGTGCTAGAGATAACGGCATTCAGTACTTC. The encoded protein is CSARDNGIQYF.

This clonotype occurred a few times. CDR3 DNA: TGTGCCAGCAGTTATCGGTTAGCGGTCTCCCCAGTAAGCTCCTACAATGAGCAGTTCTTC. Its translation: CASSYRLAVSPVSSYNEQFF. This chain joins TRBV6-2 or TRBV6-3 and TRBJ2-1, with a tentative D call TRBD2 (6 bases). V was pared by 3 bases and J by 0 bases, with 24 bases between. Germline CDR1 reads MNHEY; CDR2 reads SVGEGT. This CDR3 is built from 20 residues.

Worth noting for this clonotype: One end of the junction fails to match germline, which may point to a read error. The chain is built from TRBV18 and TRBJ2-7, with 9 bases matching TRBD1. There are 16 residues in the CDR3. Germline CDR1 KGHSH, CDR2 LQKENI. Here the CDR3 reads CASSPPLRDRVYEQYF. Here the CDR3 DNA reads TGTGCCAGCTCGCCACCACTTCGGGACAGGGTCTACGAGCAGTACTTC.

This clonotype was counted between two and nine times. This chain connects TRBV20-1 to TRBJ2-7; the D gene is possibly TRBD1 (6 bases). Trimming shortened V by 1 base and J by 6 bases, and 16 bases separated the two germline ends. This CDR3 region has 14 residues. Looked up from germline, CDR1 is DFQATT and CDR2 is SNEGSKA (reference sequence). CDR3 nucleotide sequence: TGCAGTGCTAGAGTGCTCGAACAGGGCCTCGAGCAGTACTTC. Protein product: CSARVLEQGLEQYF.